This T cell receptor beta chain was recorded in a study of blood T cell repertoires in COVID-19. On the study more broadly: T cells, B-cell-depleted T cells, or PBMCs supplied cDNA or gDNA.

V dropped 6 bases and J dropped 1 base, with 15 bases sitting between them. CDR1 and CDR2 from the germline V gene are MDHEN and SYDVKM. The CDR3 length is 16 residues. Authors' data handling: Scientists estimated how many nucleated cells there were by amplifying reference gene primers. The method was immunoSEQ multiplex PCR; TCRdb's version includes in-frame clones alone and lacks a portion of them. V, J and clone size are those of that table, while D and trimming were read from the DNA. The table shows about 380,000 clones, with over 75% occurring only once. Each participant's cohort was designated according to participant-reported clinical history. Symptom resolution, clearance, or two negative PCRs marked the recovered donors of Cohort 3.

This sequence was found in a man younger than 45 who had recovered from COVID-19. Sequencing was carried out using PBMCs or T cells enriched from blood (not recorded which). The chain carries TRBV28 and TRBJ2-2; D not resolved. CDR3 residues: CASRPTLLLNTGELFF. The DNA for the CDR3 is TGTGCCAGCAGACCGACATTACTCTTGAACACCGGGGAGCTGTTTTTT.